A selection of T cell receptor beta chains follows, all from one sample in a study of T cells in Graves' hyperthyroidism and ophthalmopathy. Each CDR3 protein gets one entry after TCRdb re-called the multiplex PCR reads with MiXCR. In the table there are 270,000 or so distinct CDR3 sequences, 20% to 25% of which are singletons. The sequencing sample was made of blood. The receptors were sampled from a man between 35 and 55 years old with Graves' hyperthyroidism that later progressed to Graves' ophthalmopathy. The CDR3 runs from the conserved cysteine through the conserved F or W. D genes are given only for firm matches. Size tells how often a clone was seen (once, few, many) or the class of an expanded clone, and some rows leave it out.

-	TRBV6-5	TRBJ1-1	-	TGTGCCAGCAGTTACTCATCAGGGTCTTCCACGACTGAAGCTTTCTTT	CASSYSSGSSTTEAFF
-	TRBV12-3/TRBV12-4	TRBJ1-5	many	TGTGCCAGCAGTTTAGCAGGGGAAGGAAGCAATCAGCCCCAGCATTTT	CASSLAGEGSNQPQHF
TRBD2	TRBV24-1	TRBJ2-5	many	TGTGCCACCAGTGATGGACTAGCGGGAGGGACCGTCCAAGAGACCCAGTACTTC	CATSDGLAGGTVQETQYF
-	TRBV25-1	TRBJ2-7	few	TGTGCCAGCAGTGACAGACCCCCTCACTACGAGCAGTACTTC	CASSDRPPHYEQYF
-	TRBV9	TRBJ2-2	many	TGTGCCAGCAGAGGAGACCCACCCCGGCACACCGGGGAGCTGTTTTTT	CASRGDPPRHTGELFF
-	TRBV11-2	TRBJ1-3	many	TGTGCCAGCAGCCCCCAAGTCTCTGGAAACACCATATATTTT	CASSPQVSGNTIYF
-	TRBV6-1	TRBJ1-1	many	TGTGCCAGCAGTGTAACCCCGGGGCCAGAGAACACTGAAGCTTTCTTT	CASSVTPGPENTEAFF
-	TRBV19	TRBJ2-7	-	TGTGCCAGTAGCGATATCAACAGGGATTCAGAGCAGTACTTC	CASSDINRDSEQYF
-	TRBV7-8	TRBJ1-2	once	TGTGCCAGCAGCACCACGACAGATGGCTACACCTTC	CASSTTTDGYTF
-	TRBV6-2/TRBV6-3	TRBJ2-7	many	TGTGCCAGCAGACGGGGGACATCTATGTACGAGCAGTACTTC	CASRRGTSMYEQYF
TRBD1	TRBV20-1	TRBJ2-5	many	TGCAGTGCTAGAGATCCGAGGGGGCTTGGGGAGACCCAGTACTTC	CSARDPRGLGETQYF
TRBD2	TRBV5-1	TRBJ2-7	many	TGCGCCAGCAGTCAAGGGACTAGCGGGTTACCCTACGAGCAGTACTTC	CASSQGTSGLPYEQYF
-	TRBV20-1	TRBJ2-5	many	TGCAGTGCTAGAGATTTTGTAGGTGGGCGGGAGACCCAGTACTTC	CSARDFVGGRETQYF
-	TRBV28	TRBJ1-5	once	TGTGCCGCCAGGACAGCGCCCAATCAGCCCCAGCATTTT	CAARTAPNQPQHF
TRBD2	TRBV7-9	TRBJ2-7	many	TGTGCCAGCAGCCTCCCGACGGGAGGGAGCTACGAGCAGTACTTC	CASSLPTGGSYEQYF
-	TRBV28	TRBJ2-7	many	TGTGCCAGCATGGGTGCTTCCTCGTCCCGAGCCGTTTCATACGAGCAGTACTTC	CASMGASSSRAVSYEQYF
-	TRBV12-3/TRBV12-4	TRBJ1-2	many	TGTGCCAGCAGTTTCGGCCCCGGCTATGGCTACACCTTC	CASSFGPGYGYTF
TRBD1	TRBV6-5	TRBJ1-1	many	TGTGCCAGCAGTTACGGGACCGGGACAGGGGCTGAAGCTTTCTTT	CASSYGTGTGAEAFF
-	TRBV20-1	TRBJ2-7	-	TGCAGTGCTAAGGCGGGTAGTTACGAGCAGTACTTC	CSAKAGSYEQYF
-	TRBV24-1	TRBJ2-7	many	TGTGCCACCAGTGACATACAGGACCTTATCTACGAGCAGTACTTC	CATSDIQDLIYEQYF
-	TRBV5-1	TRBJ2-2	many	TGCGCCAGCAGCTTGGCGGTCCAATACACCGGGGAGCTGTTTTTT	CASSLAVQYTGELFF
-	TRBV12-3/TRBV12-4	TRBJ2-2	many	TGTGCCAGCAGTCTACACGGACGGGAGTTGGGCACCGGGGAGCTGTTTTTT	CASSLHGRELGTGELFF
TRBD1	TRBV6-2/TRBV6-3	TRBJ1-1	many	TGTGCCAGCAGTCAACGGACAGGGAGGACTTTCTTT	CASSQRTGRTFF
-	TRBV11-2	TRBJ2-5	many	TGTGCCAGCAGTCCCGCTGTGGGGCTAGAGACCCAGTACTTC	CASSPAVGLETQYF
-	TRBV2	TRBJ2-4	-	TGTGCCAGCAGTATAGGGATATCAGACATTCAGTACTTC	CASSIGISDIQYF
TRBD2	TRBV7-8	TRBJ2-7	many	TGTGCCAGCAGCTTAGGTCGGCTAGCGGGTATACACGAGCAGTACTTC	CASSLGRLAGIHEQYF
-	TRBV13	TRBJ2-7	many	TGTGCCAGCAGCTTAGTAACTAGGAGGGGCGAGCAGTACTTC	CASSLVTRRGEQYF
TRBD2	TRBV15	TRBJ2-7	many	TGTGCCACCAGCCGCGCGTCGGGACTAGCGGGCTACGAGCAGTACTTC	CATSRASGLAGYEQYF
-	TRBV5-1	TRBJ2-7	many	TGCGCCAGCAGAGGCGGTTCGGACGAGCAGTACTTC	CASRGGSDEQYF
TRBD1	TRBV6-5	TRBJ2-7	many	TGTGCCAGCACCGCGGACAGGGATGACTACGAGCAGTACTTC	CASTADRDDYEQYF
-	TRBV27	TRBJ2-2	many	TGTGCCAGCAGTTTTGACACCTACACCGGGGAGCTGTTTTTT	CASSFDTYTGELFF
TRBD1	TRBV6-5	TRBJ2-5	-	TGTGCCAGCAGTACTAAAGCAGGGGGCGGTGGGACCCAGTACTTC	CASSTKAGGGGTQYF
-	TRBV7-6	TRBJ2-7	many	TGTGCCAGCAGCTTAAGGGAACGACAGACCTACGAGCAGTACTTC	CASSLRERQTYEQYF
TRBD1	TRBV6-1	TRBJ2-2	few	TGTGCCGGAGGACAGGTTACCGGGGAGCTGTTTTTT	CAGGQVTGELFF
-	TRBV6-5	TRBJ1-1	many	TGTGCCAGCAGTTTCCTCGAGAACACTGAAGCTTTCTTT	CASSFLENTEAFF
TRBD2	TRBV24-1	TRBJ2-5	many	TGTGCCACCAGTGAGAGCGGGGCCCAGCGTCGGGGGACCCAGTACTTC	CATSESGAQRRGTQYF
-	TRBV28	TRBJ2-2	-	TGTGCCAGCAGTTTCTCCGGACAAGGGACCGGGGAGCTGTTTTTT	CASSFSGQGTGELFF
TRBD2	TRBV6-5	TRBJ2-7	-	TGTGCCAGCAGTACTAGCGGGAGTCATTACGAGCAGTACTTC	CASSTSGSHYEQYF
-	TRBV11-2	TRBJ2-3	many	TGTGCCAGCAGCTTAGTACGGGATACAGATACGCAGTATTTT	CASSLVRDTDTQYF
-	TRBV10-3	TRBJ2-7	many	TGTGCCATCAGTGACGGCGGGGTCTACGAGCAGTACTTC	CAISDGGVYEQYF
TRBD1	TRBV28	TRBJ1-2	-	TGTGCCAGCAGAGGGGGACAGGGGACCTATGGCTACACCTTC	CASRGGQGTYGYTF
-	TRBV6-1	TRBJ2-7	many	TGTGCCAGCAGTGAACGCCGAGCACAGGGTAACGAGCAGTACTTC	CASSERRAQGNEQYF
TRBD2	TRBV10-3	TRBJ2-6	-	TGTGCCATCAGTGAGTTACTAGCGGGAGTCGCCGGGGCCAACGTCCTGACTTTC	CAISELLAGVAGANVLTF
TRBD1	TRBV6-2/TRBV6-3	TRBJ1-5	many	TGTGCCAGCACCATGACAGGGTATCAGCCCCAGCATTTT	CASTMTGYQPQHF
-	TRBV20-1	TRBJ1-5	many	TGCAGTGCCCAGGACCGGCCGGATAATCAGCCCCAGCATTTT	CSAQDRPDNQPQHF
-	TRBV20-1	TRBJ2-5	many	TGCAGTGCTAGGGTAGGGGGGGGGCGATCAGAGACCCAGTACTTC	CSARVGGGRSETQYF
-	TRBV7-2	TRBJ1-2	many	TGTGCCAGCACCCACCTCAGGGTTGTATCCAACTATGGCTACACCTTC	CASTHLRVVSNYGYTF
TRBD2	TRBV29-1	TRBJ2-5	-	TGCAGCGTCGGGAGCGGGAGGGTTAAAGAGACCCAGTACTTC	CSVGSGRVKETQYF
-	TRBV12-3/TRBV12-4	TRBJ1-1	-	TGTGCCAGCAGTTTCCCCAAAATGAACACTGAAGCTTTCTTT	CASSFPKMNTEAFF
-	TRBV12-3/TRBV12-4	TRBJ2-7	many	TGTGCCAGCAGTTCCTTGGACATTTCCTACGAGCAGTACTTC	CASSSLDISYEQYF
-	TRBV27	TRBJ2-5	many	TGTGCCAGCAGTTTATTGGCTAAGCTTGGCCAAGAGACCCAGTACTTC	CASSLLAKLGQETQYF
-	TRBV6-2/TRBV6-3	TRBJ2-7	-	TGTGCCAGCTCCGGGACGCTGCGGCTCGAGCAGTACTTC	CASSGTLRLEQYF
-	TRBV5-6	TRBJ2-7	many	TGTGCCAGCAGCTACATCTACGAGCAGTACTTC	CASSYIYEQYF
-	TRBV29-1	TRBJ2-5	many	TGCAGCGTTGCACAGGGCGGCGAGACCCAGTACTTC	CSVAQGGETQYF
-	TRBV28	TRBJ1-1	many	TGTGCCAGCAGTTTTGATAGGGACGAGACTGAAGCTTTCTTT	CASSFDRDETEAFF
-	TRBV24-1	TRBJ2-2	many	TGTGCCACCAGAGGAGGAGAGGGGAACACCGGGGAGCTGTTTTTT	CATRGGEGNTGELFF
-	TRBV28	TRBJ2-7	many	TGTGCCAGCAGAAAAGCAGCCGGAACCTACGAGCAGTACTTC	CASRKAAGTYEQYF
TRBD1	TRBV5-1	TRBJ2-6	few	TGCGCCAGCAGCTTCGGAAATTCCTTTTGGGGACAGGGGAGCTCTGGGGCCAACGTCCTGACTTTC	CASSFGNSFWGQGSSGANVLTF
-	TRBV2	TRBJ2-4	many	TGTGCCAGCAGTGCTGGGAGCGGAGTCAAAAACATTCAGTACTTC	CASSAGSGVKNIQYF